These 16 T cell receptor beta chains were all obtained from the same sample, sequenced in a study of cytomegalovirus exposure and HLA in healthy donors. A multiplex PCR was run with 60 Vbeta primers and 13 Jbeta primers. Profiled with immunoSEQ multiplex PCR; TCRdb holds only in-frame clones, not every one. The data show some 20,000 clones, with roughly four fifths seen just once and around a fifth held by the top ten. Sequencing input: PBMCs. The receptor source for this set is a human donor in good health.

This CDR3 reads CASSSRTGEGTEAFF. CDR3 coding DNA: TGTGCCAGCAGCTCCCGGACAGGGGAGGGAACTGAAGCTTTCTTT. The genes are TRBV11-2 and TRBJ1-1; 9 nucleotides align to TRBD1. CDR1 and CDR2 from the germline V gene are SGHAT and FQNNGV. The CDR3 length is 15 residues. V lost 4 bases to trimming and J lost 5 bases; unmatched junction nucleotides: 8.

V is TRBV19 and J is TRBJ1-2; D is ambiguous. The germline V and J ends were trimmed by 0 bases and 7 bases, with 12 bases remaining between them. From germline, CDR1 is LNHDA and CDR2 SQIVND (reference sequence). The CDR3 length is 14 residues. For the CDR3, the DNA is TGTGCCAGTAGTATAGATCTCAGGTGGATTGGCTACACCTTC. Its translation is CASSIDLRWIGYTF.

This clone appeared once. At one end, the junction sequence differs from germline, possibly due to a read error. The rearrangement uses TRBV6-1 and TRBJ2-5; 8 bases line up with TRBD2. CDR3 length equals 12 residues. CDR1 MNHNS and CDR2 SASEGT come from the germline V gene. CDR3 loop: CAIRGGLEAQYF. The CDR3 nucleotides read TGTGCCATTCGCGGGGGGCTAGAGGCCCAGTACTTC.

V and J are TRBV7-9 and TRBJ2-1; TRBD1 matches at 8 bases. The CDR3 runs 15 residues. With 6 bases clipped from V and 2 bases from J, the junction kept 6 bases outside the gene matches. Germline CDR1 reads SEHNR; CDR2 reads FQNEAQ (reference sequence). DNA of the CDR3: TGTGCCAGCAGTTACAGGGGGGCCCCCTACAATGAGCAGTTCTTC. Translation gives CASSYRGAPYNEQFF. The whole variable domain, remainder taken from reference TRBV7-9 and TRBJ2-1, is DTGVSQNPRHKITKRGQNVTFRCDPISEHNRLYWYRQTLGQGPEFLTYFQNEAQLEKSRLLSDRFSAERPKGSFSTLEIQRTEQGDSAMYLCASSYRGAPYNEQFFGPGTRLTVL.

In this sample, this clone turned up once. The V gene is TRBV7-9, the J gene TRBJ1-6, with a tentative D call TRBD1 (5 bases). The germline gives CDR1 SEHNR, CDR2 FQNEAQ (reference sequence). Trimming shortened V by 10 bases and J by 6 bases, and 16 bases separated the two germline ends. There are 14 residues in the CDR3. The CDR3 DNA is TGTGCCACCGGCGTGCAGGGCGGTAATTCACCCCTCCACTTT. Its translation: CATGVQGGNSPLHF.

This clone was found once. The chain couples TRBV7-9 to TRBJ1-1; maybe TRBD1 (5 bases). Germline V gene lookup returns CDR1 SEHNR and CDR2 FQNEAQ (reference sequence). Trimming left V 8 bases short and J 3 bases short, with 16 bases between. CDR3 length equals 14 residues. The CDR3 nucleotides read TGTGCCAGCCTCCCATTGGGGGGTTACACTGAAGCTTTCTTT. As protein: CASLPLGGYTEAFF.

The rearrangement links TRBV19 to TRBJ1-5; D perhaps matches TRBD1 (5 bases). The germline V and J ends were trimmed by 3 bases and 0 bases, with 9 bases remaining between them. CDR1 and CDR2 from the germline V gene are LNHDA and SQIVND (reference sequence). The CDR3 consists of 15 residues. CDR3 bases: TGTGCCAGTAGTATGGCAGGGTATAGCAATCAGCCCCAGCATTTT. Translating gives CASSMAGYSNQPQHF.

V usage is TRBV25-1 and J usage is TRBJ2-1, with 8 bases matching TRBD2. V was pared by 6 bases and J by 4 bases, with 14 bases of the junction left unmatched. CDR1 is MGHDK and CDR2 is SYGVNS in the germline V gene. There are 17 residues in the CDR3. CDR3 nucleotides: TGTGCCAGCAGCCCCACCCCGGGGGGGAGCAGGTACAATGAGCAGTTCTTC. This sequence encodes CASSPTPGGSRYNEQFF.

V is TRBV27 and J is TRBJ1-2, with TRBD1 as a possible D gene (6 bases). CDR1 is MNHEY and CDR2 is SMNVEV in the germline V gene (reference sequence). Trimming removed 6 bases at V and 0 bases at J, with 23 bases between. The CDR3 length is 18 residues. CDR3 DNA: TGTGCCAGCAGCCCTATGGCCAGGGGCCGCTTCTCTAACTATGGCTACACCTTC. Protein product: CASSPMARGRFSNYGYTF.

The chain has TRBV18 and TRBJ2-7; 7 bases line up with TRBD1. The CDR3 has 15 amino acids. V was clipped by 1 base and J by 0 bases; unmatched bases: 3. Germline V gives CDR1 KGHSH, CDR2 LQKENI. This chain's CDR3 is CASSPRQGASYEQYF. The CDR3 nucleotides are TGTGCCAGCTCACCACGACAGGGAGCCTCCTACGAGCAGTACTTC.

V gene TRBV5-5 combines with J gene TRBJ2-5; D remains unclear. The ends were cut back, 5 bases at V and 0 bases at J, with 11 bases in the middle. CDR1 is SGHKS and CDR2 is YYEKEE in the germline V gene (reference sequence). This CDR3 has 14 residues. As DNA, the CDR3 is TGTGCCAGCAGGATGAACACGTACCAAGAGACCCAGTACTTC. This translates into CASRMNTYQETQYF.

The V and J genes are TRBV18 and TRBJ2-1, with 7 bases aligning to TRBD2. This CDR3 is built from 14 residues. Germline CDR1 is KGHSH and CDR2 is LQKENI. Trimming removed 1 base from V and 5 bases from J; junction bases left unmatched: 2. This CDR3 reads CASSPQGTNNEQFF. For the CDR3, the DNA is TGTGCCAGCTCACCACAGGGGACTAACAATGAGCAGTTCTTC.

The J gene is TRBJ2-1, the V gene TRBV5-1; TRBD2 matches at 7 bases. V shed 5 bases and J 7 bases; nucleotides not matched to a gene: 9. This CDR3 has 14 residues. Germline assignment: CDR1 SGHRS and CDR2 YFSETQ. CDR3 in amino acids: CASRVAGGLNEQFF. The CDR3 DNA is TGCGCCAGCAGGGTAGCGGGCGGTTTAAATGAGCAGTTCTTC.

This clone was counted only a few times. The rearrangement uses TRBV6-1 and TRBJ1-3; no clear D gene. Trimming cost V 1 base and J 0 bases, with 10 bases left between them. The CDR3 is 16 residues long. The germline V gene encodes CDR1 MNHNS and CDR2 SASEGT. In nucleotides, the CDR3 is TGTGCCAGCAGTGAAGATGAAGGGAGCTCTGGAAACACCATATATTTT. Translation gives CASSEDEGSSGNTIYF.

This clone was recorded only once. The genes are TRBV7-6 and TRBJ2-1; 8 bases are shared with TRBD1. The CDR3 spans 14 residues. Germline values: CDR1 SGHVS, CDR2 FNYEAQ. V dropped 5 bases and J dropped 6; count of bases not matched to a gene: 6. The CDR3 region has the DNA TGTGCCAGCAGCATAAGTACAGGGGGCAATGAGCAGTTCTTC. Protein: CASSISTGGNEQFF.

The chain recombines TRBV18 with TRBJ2-1, with D perhaps matching TRBD2 (6 bases). From germline, CDR1 is KGHSH and CDR2 LQKENI. V lost 3 bases to trimming and J lost 8 bases, with 17 bases between them. This CDR3 is built from 15 residues. The CDR3 nucleotides are TGTGCCAGCTCACCGGGGGGAGGCAGGGACTATGAGCAGTTCTTC. Its translation: CASSPGGGRDYEQFF.